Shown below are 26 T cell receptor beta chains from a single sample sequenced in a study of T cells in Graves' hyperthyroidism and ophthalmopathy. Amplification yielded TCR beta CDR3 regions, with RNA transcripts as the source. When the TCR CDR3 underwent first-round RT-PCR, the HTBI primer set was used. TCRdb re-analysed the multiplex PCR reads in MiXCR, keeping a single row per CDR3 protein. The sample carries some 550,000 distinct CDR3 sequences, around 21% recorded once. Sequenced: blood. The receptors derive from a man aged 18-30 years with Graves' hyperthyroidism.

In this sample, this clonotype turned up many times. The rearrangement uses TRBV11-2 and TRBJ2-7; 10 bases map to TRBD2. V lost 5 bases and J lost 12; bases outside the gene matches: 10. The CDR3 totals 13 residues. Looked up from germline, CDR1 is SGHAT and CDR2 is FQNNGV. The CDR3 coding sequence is TGTGCCAGCAGCCCATCGACTAGCGGGCCTCGGTACTTC. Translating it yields CASSPSTSGPRYF.

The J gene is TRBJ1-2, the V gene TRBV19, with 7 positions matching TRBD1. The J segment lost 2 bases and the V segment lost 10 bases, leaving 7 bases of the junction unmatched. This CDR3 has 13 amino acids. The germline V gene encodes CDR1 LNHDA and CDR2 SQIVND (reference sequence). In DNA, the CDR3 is TGTGCCACCTCACAGGGGATCAACTATGGCTACACCTTC. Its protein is CATSQGINYGYTF.

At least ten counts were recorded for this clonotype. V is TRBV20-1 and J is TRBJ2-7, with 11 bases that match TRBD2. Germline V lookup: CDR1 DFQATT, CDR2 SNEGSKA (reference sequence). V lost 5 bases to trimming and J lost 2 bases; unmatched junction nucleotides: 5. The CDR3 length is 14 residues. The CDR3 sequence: CSAPGLADTYEQYF. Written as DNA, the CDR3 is TGCAGTGCTCCGGGACTAGCGGATACCTACGAGCAGTACTTC.

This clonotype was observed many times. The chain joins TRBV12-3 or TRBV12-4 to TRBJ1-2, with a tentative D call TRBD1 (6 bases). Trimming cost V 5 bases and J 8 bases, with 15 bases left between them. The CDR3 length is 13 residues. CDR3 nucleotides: TGTGCCAGCAGTCCGCAGGGACACCGGGGCTACACCTTC. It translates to CASSPQGHRGYTF.

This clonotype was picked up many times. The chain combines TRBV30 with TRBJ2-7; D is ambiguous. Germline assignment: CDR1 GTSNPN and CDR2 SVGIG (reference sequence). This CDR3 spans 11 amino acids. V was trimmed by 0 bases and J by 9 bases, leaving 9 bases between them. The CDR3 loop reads CAWSVRPGQYF. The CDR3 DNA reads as TGTGCCTGGAGTGTACGCCCAGGGCAGTACTTC.

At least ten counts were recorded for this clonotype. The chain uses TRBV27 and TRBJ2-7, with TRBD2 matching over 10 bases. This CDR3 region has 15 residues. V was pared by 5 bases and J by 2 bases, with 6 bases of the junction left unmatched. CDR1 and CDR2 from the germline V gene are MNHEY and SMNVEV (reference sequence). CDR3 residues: CASSPSGGWTYEQYF. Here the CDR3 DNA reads TGTGCCAGCAGTCCTAGCGGGGGCTGGACCTACGAGCAGTACTTC.

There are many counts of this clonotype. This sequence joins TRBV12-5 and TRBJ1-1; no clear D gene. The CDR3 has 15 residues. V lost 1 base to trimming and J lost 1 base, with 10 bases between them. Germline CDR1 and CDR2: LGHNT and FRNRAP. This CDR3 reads CASGLDSVENTEAFF. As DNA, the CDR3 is TGTGCTAGTGGTTTGGACTCGGTTGAGAACACTGAAGCTTTCTTT.

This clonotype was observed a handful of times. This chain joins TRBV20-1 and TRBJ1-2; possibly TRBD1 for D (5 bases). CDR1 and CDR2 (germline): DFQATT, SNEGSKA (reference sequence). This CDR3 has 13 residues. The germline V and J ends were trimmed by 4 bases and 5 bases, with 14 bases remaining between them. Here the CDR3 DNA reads TGCAGTGCTAACGGACACTCTCGTTATGGCTACACCTTC. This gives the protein CSANGHSRYGYTF.

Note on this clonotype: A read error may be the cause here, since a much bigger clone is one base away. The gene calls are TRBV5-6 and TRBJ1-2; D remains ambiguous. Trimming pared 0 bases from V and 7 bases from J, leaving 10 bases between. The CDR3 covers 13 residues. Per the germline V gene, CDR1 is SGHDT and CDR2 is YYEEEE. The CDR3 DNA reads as TGTGCCAGCAGCTTGGGTGCGGTATCTGGCTACACCTTC. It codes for CASSLGAVSGYTF.

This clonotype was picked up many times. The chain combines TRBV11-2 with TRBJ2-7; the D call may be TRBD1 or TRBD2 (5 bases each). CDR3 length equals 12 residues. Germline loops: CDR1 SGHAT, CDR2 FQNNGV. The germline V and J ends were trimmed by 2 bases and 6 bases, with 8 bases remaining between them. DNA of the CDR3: TGTGCCAGCAGCTTAATGGGGGTCGAGCAGTACTTC. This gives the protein CASSLMGVEQYF.

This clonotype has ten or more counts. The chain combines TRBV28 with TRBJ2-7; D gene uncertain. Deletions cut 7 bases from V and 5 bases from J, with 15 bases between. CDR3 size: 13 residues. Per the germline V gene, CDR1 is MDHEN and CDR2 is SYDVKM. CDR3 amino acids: CASTPGLSDEQYF. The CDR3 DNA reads TGTGCCAGCACCCCTGGGTTGTCTGACGAGCAGTACTTC.

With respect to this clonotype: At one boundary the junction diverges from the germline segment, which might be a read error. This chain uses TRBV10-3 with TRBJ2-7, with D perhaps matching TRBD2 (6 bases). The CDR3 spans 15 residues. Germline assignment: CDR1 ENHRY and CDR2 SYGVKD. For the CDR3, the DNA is TGCGCCATCAGTTCCGGGGGTCAGGGTACTTACGAGCAGTACTTC. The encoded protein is CAISSGGQGTYEQYF.

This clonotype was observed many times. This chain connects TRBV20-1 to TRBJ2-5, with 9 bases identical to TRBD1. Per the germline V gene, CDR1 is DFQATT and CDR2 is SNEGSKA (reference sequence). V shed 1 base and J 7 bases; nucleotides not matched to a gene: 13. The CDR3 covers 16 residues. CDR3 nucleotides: TGCAGTGCTAGAGTTAGAGGGACAGGGATAGAGGGGACCCAGTACTTC. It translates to CSARVRGTGIEGTQYF.

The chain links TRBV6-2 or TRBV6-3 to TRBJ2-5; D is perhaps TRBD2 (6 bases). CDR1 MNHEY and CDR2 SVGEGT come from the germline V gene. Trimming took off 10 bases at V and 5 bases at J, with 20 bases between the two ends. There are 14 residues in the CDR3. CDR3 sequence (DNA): TGTGCCACCCAAGCGGTCCCGGGAGAGGAGACCCAGTACTTC. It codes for CATQAVPGEETQYF.

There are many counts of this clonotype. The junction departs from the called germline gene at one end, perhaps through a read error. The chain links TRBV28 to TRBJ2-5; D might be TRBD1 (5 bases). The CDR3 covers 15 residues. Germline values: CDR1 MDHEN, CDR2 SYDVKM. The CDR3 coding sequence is TGTGCCAGCAGTTTATCGACAGCCATCCAAGAGGCCCAGTACTTC. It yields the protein CASSLSTAIQEAQYF.

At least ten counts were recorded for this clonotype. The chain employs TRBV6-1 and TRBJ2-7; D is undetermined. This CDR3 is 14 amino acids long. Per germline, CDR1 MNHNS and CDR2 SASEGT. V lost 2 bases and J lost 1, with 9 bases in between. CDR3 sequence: CASSERAVSYEQYF. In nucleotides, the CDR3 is TGTGCCAGCAGTGAAAGGGCGGTTTCCTACGAGCAGTACTTC.

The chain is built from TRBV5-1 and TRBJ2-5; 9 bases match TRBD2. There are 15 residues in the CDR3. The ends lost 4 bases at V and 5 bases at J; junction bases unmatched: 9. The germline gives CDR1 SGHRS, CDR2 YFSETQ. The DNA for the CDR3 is TGCGCCAGCAGCACTTCTAGCGGGGCGGGGGAGACCCAGTACTTC. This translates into CASSTSSGAGETQYF.

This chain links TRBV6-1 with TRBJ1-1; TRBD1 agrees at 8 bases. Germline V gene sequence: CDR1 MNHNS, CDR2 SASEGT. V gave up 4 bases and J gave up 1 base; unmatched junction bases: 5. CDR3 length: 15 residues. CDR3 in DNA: TGTGCCAGCAGTGGCCAGGGGGCTGGGAACACTGAAGCTTTCTTT. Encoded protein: CASSGQGAGNTEAFF.

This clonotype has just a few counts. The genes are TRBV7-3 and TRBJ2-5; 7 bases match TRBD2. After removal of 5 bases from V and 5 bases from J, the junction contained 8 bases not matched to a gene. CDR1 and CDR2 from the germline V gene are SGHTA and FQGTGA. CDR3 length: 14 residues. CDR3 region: CASSRFAGEETQYF. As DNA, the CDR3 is TGTGCCAGCAGCCGATTTGCGGGAGAGGAGACCCAGTACTTC. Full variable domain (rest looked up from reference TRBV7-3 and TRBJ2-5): GAGVSQTPSNKVTEKGKYVELRCDPISGHTALYWYRQSLGQGPEFLIYFQGTGAADDSGLPNDRFFAVRPEGSVSTLKIQRTERGDSAVYLCASSRFAGEETQYFGPGTRLLVL.

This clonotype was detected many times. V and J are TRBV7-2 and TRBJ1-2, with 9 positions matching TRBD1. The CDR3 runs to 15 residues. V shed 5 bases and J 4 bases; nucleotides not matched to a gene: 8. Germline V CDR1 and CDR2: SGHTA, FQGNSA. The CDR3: CASSPYTGGSYGYTF. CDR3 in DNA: TGTGCCAGCAGCCCCTATACAGGGGGCAGCTATGGCTACACCTTC. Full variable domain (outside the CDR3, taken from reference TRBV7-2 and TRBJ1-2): GAGVSQSPSNKVTEKGKDVELRCDPISGHTALYWYRQSLGQGLEFLIYFQGNSAPDKSGLPSDRFSAERTGGSVSTLTIQRTQQEDSAVYLCASSPYTGGSYGYTFGSGTRLTVV.

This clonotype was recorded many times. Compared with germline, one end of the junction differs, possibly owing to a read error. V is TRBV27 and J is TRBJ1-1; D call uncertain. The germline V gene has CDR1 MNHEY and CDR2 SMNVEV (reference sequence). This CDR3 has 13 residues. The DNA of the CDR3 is TGCCGTACGACTAGGGAGGGGAACACTGAAGCTTTCTTT. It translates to CRTTREGNTEAFF.

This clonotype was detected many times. CDR3 loop: CASSTSYEQYF. The CDR3 DNA reads TGTGCCAGCAGTACTTCCTACGAGCAGTACTTC. V gene TRBV12-3 or TRBV12-4 combines with J gene TRBJ2-7; D is unresolved. The CDR3 covers 11 residues. Trimming left V 5 bases short and J 1 base short, with 3 bases between.

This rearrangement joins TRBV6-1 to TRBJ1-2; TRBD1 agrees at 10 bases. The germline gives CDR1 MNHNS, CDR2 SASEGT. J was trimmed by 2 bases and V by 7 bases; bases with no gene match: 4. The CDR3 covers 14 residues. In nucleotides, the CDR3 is TGTGCCAGCACCGGGGGACAGGGGAACTATGGCTACACCTTC. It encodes CASTGGQGNYGYTF.

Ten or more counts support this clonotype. The DNA for the CDR3 is TGTGCCAGCAGTTCCCACAGGGGGCGGGGGACTGAAGCTTTCTTT. Amino acids: CASSSHRGRGTEAFF. J is TRBJ1-1 and V is TRBV12-3 or TRBV12-4; TRBD1 agrees at 9 bases. The CDR3 totals 15 residues. After removal of 4 bases from V and 5 bases from J, the junction contained 8 bases not matched to a gene.

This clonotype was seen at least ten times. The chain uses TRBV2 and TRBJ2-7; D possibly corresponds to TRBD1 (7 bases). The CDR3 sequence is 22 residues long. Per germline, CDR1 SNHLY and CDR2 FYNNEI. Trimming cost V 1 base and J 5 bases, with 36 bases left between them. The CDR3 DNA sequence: TGTGCCAGCAGTGAAGAGATGACAGGGCCCTGGCTCGTAGGGAGGCCCCTTAACGAGCAGTACTTC. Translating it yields CASSEEMTGPWLVGRPLNEQYF.

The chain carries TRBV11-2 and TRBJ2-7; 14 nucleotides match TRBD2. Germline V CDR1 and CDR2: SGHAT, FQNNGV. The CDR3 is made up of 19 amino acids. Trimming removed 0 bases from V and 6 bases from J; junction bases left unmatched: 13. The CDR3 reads CASSLEPGLAGAQFSEQYF. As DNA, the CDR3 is TGTGCCAGCAGCTTAGAGCCGGGACTAGCGGGGGCCCAATTTTCCGAGCAGTACTTC.